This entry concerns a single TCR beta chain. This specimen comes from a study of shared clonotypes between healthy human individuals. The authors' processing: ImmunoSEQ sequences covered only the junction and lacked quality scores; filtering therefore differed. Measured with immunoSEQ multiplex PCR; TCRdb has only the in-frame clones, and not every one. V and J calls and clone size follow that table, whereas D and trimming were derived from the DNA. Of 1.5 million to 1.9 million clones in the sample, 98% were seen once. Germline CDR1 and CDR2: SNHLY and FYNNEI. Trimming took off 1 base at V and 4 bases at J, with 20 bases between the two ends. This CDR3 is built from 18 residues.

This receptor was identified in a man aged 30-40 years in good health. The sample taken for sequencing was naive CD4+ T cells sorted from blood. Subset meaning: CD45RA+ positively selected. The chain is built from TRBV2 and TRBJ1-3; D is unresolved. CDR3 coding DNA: TGTGCCAGCAGTGAAGACACCGATACGAGAAGAGCCGGAAACACCATATATTTT. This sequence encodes CASSEDTDTRRAGNTIYF.